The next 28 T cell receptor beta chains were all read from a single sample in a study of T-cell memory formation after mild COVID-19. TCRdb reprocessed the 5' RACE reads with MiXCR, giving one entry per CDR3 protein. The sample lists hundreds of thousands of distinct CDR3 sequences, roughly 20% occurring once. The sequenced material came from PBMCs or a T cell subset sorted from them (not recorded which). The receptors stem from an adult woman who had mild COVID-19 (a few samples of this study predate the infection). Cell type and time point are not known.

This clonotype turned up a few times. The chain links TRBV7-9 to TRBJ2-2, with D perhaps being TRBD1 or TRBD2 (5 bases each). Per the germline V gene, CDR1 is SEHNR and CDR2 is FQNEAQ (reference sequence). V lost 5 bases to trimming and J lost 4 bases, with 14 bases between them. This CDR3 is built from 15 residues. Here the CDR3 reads CASSRSGPGTGELFF. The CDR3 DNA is TGTGCCAGCAGCCGTTCGGGGCCGGGCACCGGGGAGCTGTTTTTT.

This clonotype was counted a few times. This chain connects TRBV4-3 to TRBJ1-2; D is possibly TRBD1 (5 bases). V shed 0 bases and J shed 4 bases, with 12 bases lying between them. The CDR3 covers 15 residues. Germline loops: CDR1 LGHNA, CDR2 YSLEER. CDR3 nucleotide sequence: TGCGCCAGCAGCCAAGATCAGGGAAGAGGCTATGGCTACACCTTC. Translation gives CASSQDQGRGYGYTF.

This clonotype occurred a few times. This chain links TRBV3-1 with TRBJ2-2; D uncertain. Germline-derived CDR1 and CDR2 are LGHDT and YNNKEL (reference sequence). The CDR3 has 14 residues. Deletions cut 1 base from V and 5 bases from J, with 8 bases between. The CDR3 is CASSQGRVTGELFF. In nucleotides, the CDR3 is TGTGCCAGCAGCCAAGGCCGTGTTACCGGGGAGCTGTTTTTT. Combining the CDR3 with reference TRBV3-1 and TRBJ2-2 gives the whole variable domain DTAVSQTPKYLVTQMGNDKSIKCEQNLGHDTMYWYKQDSKKFLKIMFSYNNKELIINETVPNRFSPKSPDKAHLNLHINSLELGDSAVYFCASSQGRVTGELFFGEGSRLTVL.

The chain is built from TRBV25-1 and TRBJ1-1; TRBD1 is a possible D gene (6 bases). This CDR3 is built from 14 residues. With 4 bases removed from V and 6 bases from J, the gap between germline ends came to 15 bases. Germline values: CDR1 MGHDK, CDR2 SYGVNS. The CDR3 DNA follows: TGTGCCAGCAGTGTAGGCAGGGGAGGGTCTGAAGCTTTCTTT. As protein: CASSVGRGGSEAFF.

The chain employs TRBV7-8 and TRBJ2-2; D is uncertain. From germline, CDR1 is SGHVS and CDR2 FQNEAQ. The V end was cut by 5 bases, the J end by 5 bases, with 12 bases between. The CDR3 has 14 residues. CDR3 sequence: CASSRLLGTGELFF. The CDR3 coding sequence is TGTGCCAGCAGCCGACTGTTAGGTACCGGGGAGCTGTTTTTT.

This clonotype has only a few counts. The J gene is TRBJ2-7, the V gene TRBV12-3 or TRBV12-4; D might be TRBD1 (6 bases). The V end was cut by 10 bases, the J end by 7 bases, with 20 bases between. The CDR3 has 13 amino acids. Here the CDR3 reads CATITGTLLEQYF. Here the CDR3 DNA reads TGTGCCACGATAACCGGGACACTTCTGGAGCAGTACTTC.

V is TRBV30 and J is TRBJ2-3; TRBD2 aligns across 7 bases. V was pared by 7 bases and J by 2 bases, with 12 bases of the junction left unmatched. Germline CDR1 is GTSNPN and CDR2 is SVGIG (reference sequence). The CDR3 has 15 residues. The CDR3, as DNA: TGTGCCTCAACAGGAGCGGGACTCCCCACAGATACGCAGTATTTT. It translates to CASTGAGLPTDTQYF.

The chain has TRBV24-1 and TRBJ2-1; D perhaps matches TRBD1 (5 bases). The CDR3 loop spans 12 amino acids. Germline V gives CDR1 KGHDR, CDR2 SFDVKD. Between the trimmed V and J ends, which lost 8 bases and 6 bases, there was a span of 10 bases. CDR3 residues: CATIDSSNEQFF. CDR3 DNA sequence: TGTGCCACCATTGACAGCTCCAATGAGCAGTTCTTC.

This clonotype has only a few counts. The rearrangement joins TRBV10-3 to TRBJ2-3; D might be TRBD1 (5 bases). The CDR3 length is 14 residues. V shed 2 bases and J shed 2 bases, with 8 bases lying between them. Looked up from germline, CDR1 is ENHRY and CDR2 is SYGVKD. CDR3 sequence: CAISEDRSTDTQYF. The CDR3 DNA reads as TGTGCCATCAGTGAGGACAGATCCACAGATACGCAGTATTTT.

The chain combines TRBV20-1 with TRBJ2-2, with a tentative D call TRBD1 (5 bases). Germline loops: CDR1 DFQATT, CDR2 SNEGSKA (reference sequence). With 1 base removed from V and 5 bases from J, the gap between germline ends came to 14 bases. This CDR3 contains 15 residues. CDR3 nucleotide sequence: TGCAGTGCTAGAGGGGCAGGGAAGGTGACCGGGGAGCTGTTTTTT. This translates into CSARGAGKVTGELFF.

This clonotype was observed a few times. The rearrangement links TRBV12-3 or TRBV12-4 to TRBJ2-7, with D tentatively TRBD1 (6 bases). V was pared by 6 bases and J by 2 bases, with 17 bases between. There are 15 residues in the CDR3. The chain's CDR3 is CASRPTGSLTYEQYF. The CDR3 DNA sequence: TGTGCCAGCAGACCTACAGGGTCCCTGACCTACGAGCAGTACTTC.

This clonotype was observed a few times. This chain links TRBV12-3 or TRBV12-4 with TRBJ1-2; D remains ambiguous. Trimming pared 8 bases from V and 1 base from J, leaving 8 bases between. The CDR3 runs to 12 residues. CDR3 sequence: CASSNSNYGYTF. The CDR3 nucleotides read TGTGCCAGCTCAAACAGTAACTATGGCTACACCTTC.

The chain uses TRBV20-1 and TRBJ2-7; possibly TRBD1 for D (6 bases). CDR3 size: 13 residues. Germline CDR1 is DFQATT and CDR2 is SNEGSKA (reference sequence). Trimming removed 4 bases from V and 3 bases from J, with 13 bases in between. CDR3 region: CSANRDIYYEQYF. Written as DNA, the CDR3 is TGCAGTGCTAACCGGGACATATACTACGAGCAGTACTTC.

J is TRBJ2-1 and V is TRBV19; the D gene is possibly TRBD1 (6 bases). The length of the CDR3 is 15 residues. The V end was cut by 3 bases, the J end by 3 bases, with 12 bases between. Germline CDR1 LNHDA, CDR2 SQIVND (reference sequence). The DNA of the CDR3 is TGTGCCAGTAGTATTAACAGGGCCGGCTACAATGAGCAGTTCTTC. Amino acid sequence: CASSINRAGYNEQFF.

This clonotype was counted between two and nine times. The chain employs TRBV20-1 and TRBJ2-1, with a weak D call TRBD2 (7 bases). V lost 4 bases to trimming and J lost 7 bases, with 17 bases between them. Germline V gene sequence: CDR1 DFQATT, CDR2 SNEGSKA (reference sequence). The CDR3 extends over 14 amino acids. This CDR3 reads CSAKERGGRNEQFF. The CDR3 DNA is TGCAGTGCTAAGGAAAGGGGGGGGAGGAATGAGCAGTTCTTC.

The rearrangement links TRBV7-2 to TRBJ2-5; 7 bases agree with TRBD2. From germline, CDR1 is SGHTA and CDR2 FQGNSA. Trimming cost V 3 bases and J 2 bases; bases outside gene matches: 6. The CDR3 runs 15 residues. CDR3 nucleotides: TGTGCCAGCAGCTTTGTGGGGGGGGTACAAGAGACCCAGTACTTC. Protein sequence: CASSFVGGVQETQYF.

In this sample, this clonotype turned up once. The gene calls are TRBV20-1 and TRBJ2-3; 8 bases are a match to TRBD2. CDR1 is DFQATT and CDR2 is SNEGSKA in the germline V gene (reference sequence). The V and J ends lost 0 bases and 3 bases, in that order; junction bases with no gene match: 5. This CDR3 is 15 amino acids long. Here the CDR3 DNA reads TGCAGTGCTAGAGATCTGTCTAGCGGGACAGATACGCAGTATTTT. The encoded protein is CSARDLSSGTDTQYF.

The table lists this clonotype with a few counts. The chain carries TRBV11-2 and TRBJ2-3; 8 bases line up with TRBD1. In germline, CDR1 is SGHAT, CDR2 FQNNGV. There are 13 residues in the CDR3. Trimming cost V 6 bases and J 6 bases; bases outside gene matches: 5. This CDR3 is CASSHYRGDTQYF. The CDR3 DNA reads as TGTGCCAGCAGTCATTACAGGGGGGATACGCAGTATTTT.

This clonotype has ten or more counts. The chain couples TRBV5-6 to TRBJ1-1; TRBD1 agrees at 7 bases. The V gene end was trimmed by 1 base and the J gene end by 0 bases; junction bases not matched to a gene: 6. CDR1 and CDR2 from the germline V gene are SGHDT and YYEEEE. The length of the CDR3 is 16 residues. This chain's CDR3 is CASSLLTGTLNTEAFF. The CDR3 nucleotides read TGTGCCAGCAGCTTGTTGACAGGGACATTGAACACTGAAGCTTTCTTT.

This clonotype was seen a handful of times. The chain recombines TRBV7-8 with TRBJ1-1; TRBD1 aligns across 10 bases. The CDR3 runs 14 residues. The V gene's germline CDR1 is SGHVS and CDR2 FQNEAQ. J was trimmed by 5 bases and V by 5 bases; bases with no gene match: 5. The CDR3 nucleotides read TGTGCCAGCAGCCGGACAGGGGGGTGGACTGAAGCTTTCTTT. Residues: CASSRTGGWTEAFF.

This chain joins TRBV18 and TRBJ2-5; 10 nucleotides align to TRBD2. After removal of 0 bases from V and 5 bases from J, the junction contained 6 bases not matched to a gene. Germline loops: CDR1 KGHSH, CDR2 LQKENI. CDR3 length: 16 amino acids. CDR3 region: CASSPPPSGSGETQYF. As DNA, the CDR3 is TGTGCCAGCTCACCACCCCCTAGCGGGAGTGGGGAGACCCAGTACTTC.

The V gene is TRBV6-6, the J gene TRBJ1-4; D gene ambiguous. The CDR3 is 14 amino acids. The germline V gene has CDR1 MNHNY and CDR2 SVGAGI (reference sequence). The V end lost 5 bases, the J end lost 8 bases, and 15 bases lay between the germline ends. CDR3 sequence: CASSQPGGEEKLFF. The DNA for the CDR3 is TGTGCCAGCAGTCAGCCGGGAGGAGAAGAAAAACTGTTTTTT.

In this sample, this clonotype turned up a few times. The CDR3 protein is CASRNYVEGTYEQYF. CDR3 sequence (DNA): TGTGCCAGCAGAAATTACGTGGAGGGAACCTACGAGCAGTACTTC. The chain joins TRBV4-2 to TRBJ2-7, with D possibly matching TRBD2 (6 bases). The CDR3 runs 15 residues. V was trimmed by 6 bases and J by 2 bases, leaving 17 bases between them. CDR1 and CDR2 from the germline V gene are LGHNA and YNFKEQ.

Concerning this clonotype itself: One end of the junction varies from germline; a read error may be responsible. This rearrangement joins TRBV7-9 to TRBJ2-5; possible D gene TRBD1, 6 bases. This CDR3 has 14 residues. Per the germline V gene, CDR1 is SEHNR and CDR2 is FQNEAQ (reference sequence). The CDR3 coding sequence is TGTGCCAGCAGCACCTACAGGGAAGAAGAGACACAGTACTTC. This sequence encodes CASSTYREEETQYF. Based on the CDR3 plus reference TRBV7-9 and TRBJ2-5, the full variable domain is DTGVSQNPRHKITKRGQNVTFRCDPISEHNRLYWYRQTLGQGPEFLTYFQNEAQLEKSRLLSDRFSAERPKGSFSTLEIQRTEQGDSAMYLCASSTYREEETQYFGPGTRLLVL.

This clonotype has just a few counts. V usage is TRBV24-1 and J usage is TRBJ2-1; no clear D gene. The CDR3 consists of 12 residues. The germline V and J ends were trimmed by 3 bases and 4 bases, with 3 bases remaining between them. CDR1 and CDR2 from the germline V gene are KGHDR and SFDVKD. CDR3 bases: TGTGCCACCAGTGATGGTTACAATGAGCAGTTCTTC. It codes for CATSDGYNEQFF.

CDR3 nucleotide sequence: TGTGCCAGCAGCTTTTATAGTGCTACCCCCTACGAGCAGTACTTC. This codes for CASSFYSATPYEQYF. The V and J genes are TRBV7-8 and TRBJ2-7; D is unclear. CDR1 and CDR2 (germline): SGHVS, FQNEAQ. The CDR3 consists of 15 residues. Trimming stripped 3 bases from V and 2 bases from J, with 14 bases between.

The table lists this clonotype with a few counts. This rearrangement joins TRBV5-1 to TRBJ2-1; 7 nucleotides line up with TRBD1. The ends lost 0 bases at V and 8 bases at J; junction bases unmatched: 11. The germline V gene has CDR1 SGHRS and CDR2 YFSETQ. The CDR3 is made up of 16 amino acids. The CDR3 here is CASSLVTGQIGDEQFF. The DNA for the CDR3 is TGCGCCAGCAGCTTGGTAACGGGACAGATCGGCGATGAGCAGTTCTTC.

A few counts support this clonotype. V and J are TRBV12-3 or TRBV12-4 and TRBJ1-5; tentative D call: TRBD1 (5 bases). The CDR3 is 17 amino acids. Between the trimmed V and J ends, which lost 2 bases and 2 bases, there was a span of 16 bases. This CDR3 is CASSLWAAGGGNQPQHF. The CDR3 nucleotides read TGTGCCAGCAGTTTATGGGCAGCCGGGGGGGGCAATCAGCCCCAGCATTTT.